The following is a TCR beta chain sequence with its context. Judged by frequency, this clonotype is medium-sized (0.01 to 0.1%); no count was given. No cognate antigen has been identified for it. This sample stems from a study of CXCR3-negative and CXCR3-positive naive CD8 T cells (dated 2019 in TCRdb). About the study as a whole: Some 130 million TRB reads were obtained in total, roughly 1.5 +/- 0.3 million reads per library. Diversity and physicochemical repertoire analyses were performed on approximately 10 donors pooled from two independent experiments. TRBV-TRBJ cluster analysis included naive subsets from roughly 5 donors and memory cells from 3 donors. Points the paper makes about the study in general: Surface CD5, linked to self-reactivity in mice, was comparable between naive subsets; TCR interaction strength was therefore also inferred from TRB CDR3 physicochemical properties. Comparably high repertoire diversity was found in both naive subsets, whereas much lower repertoire diversity was found in memory CD8+ T cells. Naive CXCR3-negative and CXCR3-positive cells from the same donor showed similar TRBV-TRBJ usage, whereas memory cells showed distinct patterns. TRB CDR3s from CXCR3-positive naive cells showed higher hydrophobicity (lower Kidera factor 4), lower energy, and higher strength and volume indices than CXCR3-negative naive cells. CXCR3 expression partially decreased after cryopreservation, so most assays used freshly isolated PBMCs.

The CDR3 holds 11 amino acids from the cysteine to the phenylalanine. The DNA is unrecorded. CDR1 SQVTM and CDR2 ANQGSEA were looked up in the germline V gene. For every CD8+ T cell subset, hundreds of thousands of cells were flow-sorted straight into RLT lysis buffer, and each subset was sorted in triplicate. To exclude memory contaminants, naive CD8+ T cells were stringently defined as CD45RO-CCR7+CD27+CD95-. Using standard density gradient centrifugation, peripheral blood mononuclear cells were isolated from buffy coats. A FACSAria III was used to flow-sort naive CD8+ T cells into CXCR3-negative and CXCR3-positive populations. An RNeasy Mini Kit was used to extract total RNA from the sorted cells. This sample was sequenced with a NextSeq 550. The Human TCR Profiling Kit (MiLaboratory) was used to make UMI-labeled 5' RACE TRB cDNA libraries. cDNA synthesis used the entire amount of extracted RNA, and PCR amplification then used the entire amount of cDNA produced. The libraries were made side by side, with each library going through the same number of PCR cycles. The original pipeline was this. MIGEC and MiXCR extracted about 50,000 +/- 10,000 unique UMI-labeled TRB cDNA molecules per library, requiring at least two reads per UMI. On average, approximately 40,000 +/- 10,000 functional in-frame TRB CDR3 nucleotide clonotypes lacking stop codons were found per library. Diversity metrics, including normalized Shannon-Wiener and Chao1, were computed in VDJtools after downsampling to 5000 UMI-labeled TRB molecules per sample. For the central five CDR3 residues, VDJtools calculated physicochemical properties weighted by clonotype size, namely interaction energy, strength, volume and Kidera factor 4. After the reads were reprocessed by TCRdb, one entry was made per CDR3 protein sequence, with no DNA. The authors' filters were not applied to this entry. This specimen's table enumerates some 5,500 distinct CDR3 sequences. The ten largest clones represent roughly 2% of the sample.

Recombination linked TRBV29-1 to TRBJ1-1. Sequencing was done on a sample of naive CXCR3- CD8+ T cells from blood. The cell subset or site label of this sample denotes: CD45RO-CCR7+CD27+CD95- naive CD8+ T cells lacking CXCR3 (TNR3-). The receptor's source is a human donor in good health. Some clones in this sample may be carry-over from other donors' samples. This receptor carries the CDR3 CSVELRTKAFF.